This T cell receptor (beta chain) comes out of a study of OX40 agonist ivuxolimab in advanced cancers. Overall study context: Patient treatment consisted of intravenous ivuxolimab administration every 2 weeks at 0.01 to 10 mg/kg. Study-wide points: Some nonresponders likewise displayed low normalized T-cell clonal expansion.

The CDR3 is made up of 14 amino acids. Germline CDR1 reads SGHDN; CDR2 reads FVKESK. V was trimmed by 0 bases and J by 2 bases, leaving 7 bases between them. TCRdb's copy holds only in-frame clones and misses some; the assay was immunoSEQ multiplex PCR. The repertoire holds tens of thousands of clones, with around 87% as singletons. Sample share makes this clone medium-sized. Its antigen is as yet unknown. The gene calls are TRBV14 and TRBJ1-2; D is undetermined. The sequences come from CD4+ or CD8+ T cells sorted from blood, collected in a trial of the OX40 agonist ivuxolimab. The clonotype was recovered from an adult with an advanced solid tumor such as melanoma, head and neck, liver or kidney cancer. The CDR3, as DNA: TGTGCCAGCAGCCAAGAAGGACTGAACTATGGCTACACCTTC. Protein sequence: CASSQEGLNYGYTF.